A selection of T cell receptor beta chains follows, all from one sample in a study of control samples from healthy donors and cancer patients. Profiled with immunoSEQ multiplex PCR; TCRdb holds only in-frame clones, not every one. This sample has 350,000 to 450,000 clones, with around 90% found just once. The sequenced material came from PBMCs. Every receptor here comes from a middle-aged man with head and neck cancer. The conserved cysteine and the conserved F or W are not part of the CDR3 here. Each record gives: V gene, J gene, CDR3 protein.

v_gene: TRBV7-2; j_gene: TRBJ1-2; CDR3aa: ASSLDGGMNGYT
v_gene: TRBV5-1; j_gene: TRBJ1-5; CDR3aa: ASSYSPGGGGNQPQH
v_gene: TRBV7-3; j_gene: TRBJ2-2; CDR3aa: ASSSESGELF
v_gene: TRBV11-1; j_gene: TRBJ2-1; CDR3aa: ASSFRWAGGIEQF
v_gene: TRBV28; j_gene: TRBJ2-1; CDR3aa: ASRVAGGRDEQF
v_gene: TRBV6-5; j_gene: TRBJ1-4; CDR3aa: ASSSVTGIREKLF
v_gene: TRBV19; j_gene: TRBJ2-7; CDR3aa: ASRSSRYEQY
v_gene: TRBV28; j_gene: TRBJ2-3; CDR3aa: ASSFSAGGLADTQY
v_gene: TRBV5-1; j_gene: TRBJ1-2; CDR3aa: ASSVDQGSNYGYT
v_gene: TRBV21-1; j_gene: TRBJ2-7; CDR3aa: AIKGRGLYEQY
v_gene: TRBV18; j_gene: TRBJ1-1; CDR3aa: ASSPQGVGNTEAF
v_gene: TRBV7-2; j_gene: TRBJ1-6; CDR3aa: ASSPIREVPLH
v_gene: TRBV28; j_gene: TRBJ2-7; CDR3aa: ASIKTSGASYEQY
v_gene: TRBV28; j_gene: TRBJ1-2; CDR3aa: ASSLGQASSGYT
v_gene: TRBV28; j_gene: TRBJ2-6; CDR3aa: ASSSGQISGANVLT
v_gene: TRBV28; j_gene: TRBJ2-7; CDR3aa: ASSTWTATYEQY
v_gene: TRBV5-1; j_gene: TRBJ2-7; CDR3aa: ASSLVGQGSYEQY
v_gene: TRBV10-1; j_gene: TRBJ2-3; CDR3aa: ASSGGTDTQY
v_gene: TRBV19; j_gene: TRBJ1-5; CDR3aa: ASSATGDSNQPQH
v_gene: TRBV30; j_gene: TRBJ1-3; CDR3aa: AWSVTASGNTIY
v_gene: TRBV6-2/TRBV6-3; j_gene: TRBJ1-1; CDR3aa: ASSPIPEFDGAF
v_gene: TRBV7-2; j_gene: TRBJ1-2; CDR3aa: ASSLRQGAFGYT
v_gene: TRBV25-1; j_gene: TRBJ1-1; CDR3aa: ASRFPGGENTEAF
v_gene: TRBV19; j_gene: TRBJ1-6; CDR3aa: ASSMEGSRSPLH
v_gene: TRBV6-1; j_gene: TRBJ1-2; CDR3aa: ASSEVPGSRSGYT
v_gene: TRBV19; j_gene: TRBJ2-7; CDR3aa: ASSKGGEPYEQY
v_gene: TRBV11-2; j_gene: TRBJ1-2; CDR3aa: ASSQDRPTNYGYT
v_gene: TRBV27; j_gene: TRBJ2-5; CDR3aa: ASSSPALAGQETQY
v_gene: TRBV7-9; j_gene: TRBJ2-1; CDR3aa: ASSLFPTGQF
v_gene: TRBV7-8; j_gene: TRBJ2-2; CDR3aa: ASSLIRVRGELF
v_gene: TRBV5-4; j_gene: TRBJ1-2; CDR3aa: ASSLSPEAWGWGYT
v_gene: TRBV24-1; j_gene: TRBJ2-1; CDR3aa: ATSDRGGVGEQF
v_gene: TRBV7-9; j_gene: TRBJ2-7; CDR3aa: ASSLLRDRDYEQY